The clone carrying this T cell receptor (beta chain) was recorded many times. Its antigen is unknown. Described time point: newly diagnosed GD, antithyroid drugs for less than 3 months. RNA extracted from PBMCs served as the sequencing template. Through Arm-PCR of CDR3 regions and iRepertoire HTBI primers, TCR beta libraries were built. Via MiXCR, TCRdb re-called the multiplex PCR reads, giving one row per CDR3 protein. The profile covers 300,000 to 400,000 distinct CDR3 sequences, with 16% appearing a single time and about 27% taken by the ten largest. This CDR3 comprises 17 residues. The germline V gene has CDR1 SNHLY and CDR2 FYNNEI. V lost 8 bases and J lost 2, with 22 bases in between. The sample originates from a study of regulatory T cells in long-lasting Graves disease. Study-level results: In persistent patients, shared public clonotypes (under 3,000) outnumbered those in new patients (approximately 880). Among samples with persistent disease, TRBV28, TRBJ1-2 and TRBJ2-5 were favored.

These data were also filed under a second study, of T cells in Graves' hyperthyroidism and ophthalmopathy. Per that paper: First-round RT-PCR targeting the TCR CDR3 was performed with the HTBI primer set. A 13 V-J signature model discriminated ophthalmopathy versus stable hyperthyroidism.

This chain uses TRBV2 with TRBJ1-3; D unclear. The sample in question was peripheral blood mononuclear cells (PBMCs), obtained at new diagnosis, from a patient treated with antithyroid drugs. This sequence was found in a man aged 35 to 55 with Graves disease. The CDR3 nucleotides are TGTGCCAGCGACCATACGTTCGGGCTTAAGGCTGGAAACACCATATATTTT. This sequence encodes CASDHTFGLKAGNTIYF.